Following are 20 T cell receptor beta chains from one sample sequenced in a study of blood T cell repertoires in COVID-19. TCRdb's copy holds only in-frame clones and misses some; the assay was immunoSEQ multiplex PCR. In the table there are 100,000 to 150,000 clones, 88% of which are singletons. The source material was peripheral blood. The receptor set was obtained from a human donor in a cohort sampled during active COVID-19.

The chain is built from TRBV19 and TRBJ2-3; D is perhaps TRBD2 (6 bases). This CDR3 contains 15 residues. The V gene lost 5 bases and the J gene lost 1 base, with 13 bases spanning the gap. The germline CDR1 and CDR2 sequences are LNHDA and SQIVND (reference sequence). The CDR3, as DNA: TGTGCCAGTAGTCTTGGGACTCGCGGCACAGATACGCAGTATTTT. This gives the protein CASSLGTRGTDTQYF. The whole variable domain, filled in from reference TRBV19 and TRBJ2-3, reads DGGITQSPKYLFRKEGQNVTLSCEQNLNHDAMYWYRQDPGQGLRLIYYSQIVNDFQKGDIAEGYSVSREKKESFPLTVTSAQKNPTAFYLCASSLGTRGTDTQYFGPGTRLTVL.

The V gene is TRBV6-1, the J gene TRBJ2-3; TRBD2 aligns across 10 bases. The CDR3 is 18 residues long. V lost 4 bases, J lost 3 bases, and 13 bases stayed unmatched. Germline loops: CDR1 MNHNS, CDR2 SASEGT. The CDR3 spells CASSGLGAGGPSTDTQYF. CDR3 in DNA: TGTGCCAGCAGTGGACTAGGAGCGGGAGGGCCCTCGACAGATACGCAGTATTTT.

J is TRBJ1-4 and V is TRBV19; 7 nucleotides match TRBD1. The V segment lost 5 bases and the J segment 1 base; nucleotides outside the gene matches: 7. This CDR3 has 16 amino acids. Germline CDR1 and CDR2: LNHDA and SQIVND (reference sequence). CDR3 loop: CASSDKQGITNEKLFF. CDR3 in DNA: TGTGCCAGTAGTGATAAACAGGGGATAACTAATGAAAAACTGTTTTTT.

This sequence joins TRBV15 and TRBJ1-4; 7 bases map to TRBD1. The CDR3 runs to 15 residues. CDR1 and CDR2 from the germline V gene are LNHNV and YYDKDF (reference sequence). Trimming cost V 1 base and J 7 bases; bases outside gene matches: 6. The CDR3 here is CATSRVRAGGEKLFF. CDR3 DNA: TGTGCCACCAGCAGAGTCCGGGCAGGGGGTGAAAAACTGTTTTTT.

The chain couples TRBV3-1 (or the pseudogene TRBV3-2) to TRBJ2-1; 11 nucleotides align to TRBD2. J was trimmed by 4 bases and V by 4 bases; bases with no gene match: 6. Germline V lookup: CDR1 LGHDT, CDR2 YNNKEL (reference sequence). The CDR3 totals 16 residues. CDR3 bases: TGTGCCAGCAGCCGGGGACTAGCGGAACCTTACAATGAGCAGTTCTTC. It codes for CASSRGLAEPYNEQFF.

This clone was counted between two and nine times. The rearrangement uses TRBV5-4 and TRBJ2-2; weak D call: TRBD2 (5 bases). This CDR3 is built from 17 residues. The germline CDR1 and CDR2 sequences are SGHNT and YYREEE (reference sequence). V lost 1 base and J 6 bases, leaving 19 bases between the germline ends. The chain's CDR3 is CASSLRTIAGPAGELFF. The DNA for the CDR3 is TGTGCCAGCAGCTTGAGGACCATCGCGGGCCCGGCCGGGGAGCTGTTTTTT.

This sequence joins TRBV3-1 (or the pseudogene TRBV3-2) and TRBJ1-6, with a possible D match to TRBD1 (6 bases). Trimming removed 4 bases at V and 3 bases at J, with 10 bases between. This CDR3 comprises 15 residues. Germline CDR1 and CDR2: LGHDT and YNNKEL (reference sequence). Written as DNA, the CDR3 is TGTGCCAGCAGCCTCAGGGGCCACTATAATTCACCCCTCCACTTT. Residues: CASSLRGHYNSPLHF.

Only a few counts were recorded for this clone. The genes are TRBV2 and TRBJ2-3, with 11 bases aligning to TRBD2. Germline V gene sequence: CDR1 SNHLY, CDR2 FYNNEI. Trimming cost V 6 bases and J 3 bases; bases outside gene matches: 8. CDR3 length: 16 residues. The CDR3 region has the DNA TGTGCCAGCAGCCCCGGGGTAGCGGGAGGGACAGATACGCAGTATTTT. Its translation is CASSPGVAGGTDTQYF.

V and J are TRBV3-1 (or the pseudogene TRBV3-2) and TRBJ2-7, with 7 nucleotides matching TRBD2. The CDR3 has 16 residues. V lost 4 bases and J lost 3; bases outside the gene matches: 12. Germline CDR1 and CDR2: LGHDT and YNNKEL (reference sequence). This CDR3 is CASSPLAGAVVYEQYF. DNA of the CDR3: TGTGCCAGCAGCCCCCTGGCGGGAGCGGTGGTCTACGAGCAGTACTTC.

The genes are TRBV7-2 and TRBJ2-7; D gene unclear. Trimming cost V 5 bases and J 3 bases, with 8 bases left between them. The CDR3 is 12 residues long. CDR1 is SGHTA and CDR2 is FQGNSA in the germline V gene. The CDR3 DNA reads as TGTGCCAGCAGCCCGACAAGCTACGAGCAGTACTTC. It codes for CASSPTSYEQYF.

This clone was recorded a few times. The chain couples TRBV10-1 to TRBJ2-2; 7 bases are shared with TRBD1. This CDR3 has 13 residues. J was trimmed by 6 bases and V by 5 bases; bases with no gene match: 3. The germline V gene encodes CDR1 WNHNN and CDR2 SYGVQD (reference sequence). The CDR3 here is CASSLQGAGELFF. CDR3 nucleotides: TGCGCCAGCAGTTTGCAGGGGGCCGGGGAGCTGTTTTTT.

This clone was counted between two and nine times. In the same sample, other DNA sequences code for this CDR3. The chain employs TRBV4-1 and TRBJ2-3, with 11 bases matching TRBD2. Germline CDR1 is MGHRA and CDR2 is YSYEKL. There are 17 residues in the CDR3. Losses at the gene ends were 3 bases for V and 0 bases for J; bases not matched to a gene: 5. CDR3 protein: CASSQASGRPSTDTQYF. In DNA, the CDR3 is TGCGCCAGCAGCCAGGCTAGCGGGAGGCCGAGCACAGATACGCAGTATTTT.

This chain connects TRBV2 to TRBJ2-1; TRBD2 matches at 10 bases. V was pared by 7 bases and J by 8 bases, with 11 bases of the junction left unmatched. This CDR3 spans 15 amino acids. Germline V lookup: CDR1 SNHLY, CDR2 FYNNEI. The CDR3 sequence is CASKRSGGANDEQFF. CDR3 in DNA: TGTGCCAGCAAGAGAAGCGGGGGGGCCAACGATGAGCAGTTCTTC.

This CDR3 reads CASSWGGGRPQHF. Here the CDR3 DNA reads TGTGCCAGCAGCTGGGGGGGCGGACGGCCCCAGCATTTT. The J gene is TRBJ1-5, the V gene TRBV5-6; D is possibly TRBD1 (6 bases). The germline V and J ends were trimmed by 3 bases and 9 bases, with 13 bases remaining between them. CDR1 SGHDT and CDR2 YYEEEE come from the germline V gene. The length of the CDR3 is 13 residues.

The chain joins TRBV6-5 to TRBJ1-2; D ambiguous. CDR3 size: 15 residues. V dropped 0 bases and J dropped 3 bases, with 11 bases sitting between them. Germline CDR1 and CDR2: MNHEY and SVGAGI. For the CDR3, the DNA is TGTGCCAGCAGTTACTCGCACGGGTTCGACTATGGCTACACCTTC. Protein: CASSYSHGFDYGYTF.

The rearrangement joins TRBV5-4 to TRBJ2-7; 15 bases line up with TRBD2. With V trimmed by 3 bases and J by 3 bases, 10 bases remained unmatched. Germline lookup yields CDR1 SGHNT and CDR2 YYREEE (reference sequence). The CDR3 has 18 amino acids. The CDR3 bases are TGTGCCAGCAGCTCGAGGACTAGCGGGAGGGGATGGGGCTACGAGCAGTACTTC. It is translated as CASSSRTSGRGWGYEQYF.

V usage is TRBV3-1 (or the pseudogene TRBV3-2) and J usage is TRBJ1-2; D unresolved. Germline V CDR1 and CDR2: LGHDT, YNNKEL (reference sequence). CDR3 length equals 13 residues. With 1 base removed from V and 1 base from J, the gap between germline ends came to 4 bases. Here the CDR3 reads CASSQADNYGYTF. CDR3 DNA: TGTGCCAGCAGCCAAGCAGATAACTATGGCTACACCTTC.

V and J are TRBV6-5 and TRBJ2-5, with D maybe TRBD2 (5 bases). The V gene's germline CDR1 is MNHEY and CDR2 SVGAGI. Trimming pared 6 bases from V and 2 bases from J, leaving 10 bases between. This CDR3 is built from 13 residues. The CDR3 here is CASRSRGQETQYF. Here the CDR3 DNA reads TGTGCCAGCAGGTCGCGCGGGCAAGAGACCCAGTACTTC.

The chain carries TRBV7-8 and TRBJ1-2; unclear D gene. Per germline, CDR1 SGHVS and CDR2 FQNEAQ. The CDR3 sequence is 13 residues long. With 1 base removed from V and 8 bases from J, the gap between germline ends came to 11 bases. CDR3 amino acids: CASSLVAGSGYTF. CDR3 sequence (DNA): TGTGCCAGCAGCTTAGTGGCCGGGAGCGGCTACACCTTC.

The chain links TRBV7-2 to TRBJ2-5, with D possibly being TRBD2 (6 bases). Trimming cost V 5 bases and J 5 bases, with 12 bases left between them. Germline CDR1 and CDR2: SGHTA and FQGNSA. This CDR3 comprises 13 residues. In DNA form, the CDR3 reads TGTGCCAGCAGCGGAGTGGCGGGGGAGACCCAGTACTTC. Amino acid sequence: CASSGVAGETQYF.